This entry features one T cell receptor (beta chain) sequence. V lost 11 bases and J lost 4; bases outside the gene matches: 9. There are 14 residues in the CDR3. In germline, CDR1 is SGHTA, CDR2 FQGTGA. The data stem from a study of blood T cells in healthy people across ages. With a J-beta primer mix and a sample-barcoded 5' primer, a second PCR ran roughly 6 to 11 cycles. A single record per CDR3 protein comes from TCRdb applying MiXCR to the 5' RACE reads. The table lists about 730,000 distinct CDR3 sequences, about 42% of them singletons. The receptor was derived from a woman aged 60-75 years in good health. Material for sequencing was blood. V is TRBV7-3 and J is TRBJ2-2; 8 bases agree with TRBD1. CDR3 sequence (DNA): TGTGCCGGTCCCGGGACAGGTAGCACCGGGGAGCTGTTTTTT. Translation: CAGPGTGSTGELFF.